This T cell receptor beta chain appears in the sequencing data of a study of blood T cell repertoires in COVID-19. Turning to the study itself: Whether acute or convalescent, the COVID-19 samples came from the United States, Italy and Spain. Sources were T cells, B-cell-depleted T cells, or PBMCs; the material itself was cDNA or gDNA.

This table comes from immunoSEQ multiplex PCR, and its TCRdb copy is limited to in-frame clones, with some not included. The table shows 70,000 to 95,000 clones, with 70% to 85% occurring only once. Per germline, CDR1 KGHSH and CDR2 LQKENI. CDR3 size: 16 residues. J was trimmed by 0 bases and V by 0 bases; bases with no gene match: 2. The clonotype comes from a woman aged 60-70 years with acute or convalescent COVID-19. The chain is built from TRBV18 and TRBJ2-1, with 7 bases lining up with TRBD1. The sample was peripheral blood. CDR3 DNA sequence: TGTGCCAGCTCACCACCGACAGGGAGCTCCTACAATGAGCAGTTCTTC. It codes for CASSPPTGSSYNEQFF.